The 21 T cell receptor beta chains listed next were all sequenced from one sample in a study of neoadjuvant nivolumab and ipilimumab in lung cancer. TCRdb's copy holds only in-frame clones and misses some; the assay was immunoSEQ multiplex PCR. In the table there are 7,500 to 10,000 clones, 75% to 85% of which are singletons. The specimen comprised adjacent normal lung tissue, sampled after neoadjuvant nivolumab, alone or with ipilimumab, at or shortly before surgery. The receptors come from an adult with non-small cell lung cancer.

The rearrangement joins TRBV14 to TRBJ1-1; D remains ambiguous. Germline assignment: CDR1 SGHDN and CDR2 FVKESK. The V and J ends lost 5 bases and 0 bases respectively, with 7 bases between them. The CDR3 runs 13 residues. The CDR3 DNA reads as TGTGCCAGCAGCACCAGTCTGAACACTGAAGCTTTCTTT. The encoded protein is CASSTSLNTEAFF.

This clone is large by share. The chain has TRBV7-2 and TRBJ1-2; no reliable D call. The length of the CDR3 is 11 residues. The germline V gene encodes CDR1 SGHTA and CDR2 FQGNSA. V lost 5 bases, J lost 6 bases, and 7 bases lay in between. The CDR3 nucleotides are TGTGCCAGCAGCAAAAGAGATGGCTACACCTTC. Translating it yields CASSKRDGYTF.

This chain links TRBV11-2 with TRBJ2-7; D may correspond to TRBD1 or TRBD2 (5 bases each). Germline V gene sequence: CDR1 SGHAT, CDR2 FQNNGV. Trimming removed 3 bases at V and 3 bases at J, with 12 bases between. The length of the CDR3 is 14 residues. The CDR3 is CASSFEGTDYEQYF. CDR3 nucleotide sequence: TGTGCCAGCAGCTTTGAGGGGACCGACTACGAGCAGTACTTC. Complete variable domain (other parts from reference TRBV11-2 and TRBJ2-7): EAGVAQSPRYKIIEKRQSVAFWCNPISGHATLYWYQQILGQGPKLLIQFQNNGVVDDSQLPKDRFSAERLKGVDSTLKIQPAKLEDSAVYLCASSFEGTDYEQYFGPGTRLTVT.

The CDR3 sequence is CASSLGLLAIEQFF. CDR3 DNA sequence: TGTGCCAGCAGCTTGGGCCTACTAGCGATTGAGCAGTTCTTC. This rearrangement joins TRBV11-1 to TRBJ2-1; TRBD2 matches 7 bases. The CDR3 is 14 residues long. Germline values: CDR1 SGHAT, CDR2 FQDESV (reference sequence). The J segment lost 9 bases and the V segment lost 3 bases, leaving 8 bases of the junction unmatched.

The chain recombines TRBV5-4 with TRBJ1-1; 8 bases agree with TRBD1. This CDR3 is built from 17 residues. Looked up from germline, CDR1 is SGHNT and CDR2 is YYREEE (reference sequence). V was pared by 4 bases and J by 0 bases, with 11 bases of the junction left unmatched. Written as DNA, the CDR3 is TGTGCCAGCAGCCAGGGGACAGGTTTATTTTTGAACACTGAAGCTTTCTTT. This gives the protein CASSQGTGLFLNTEAFF.

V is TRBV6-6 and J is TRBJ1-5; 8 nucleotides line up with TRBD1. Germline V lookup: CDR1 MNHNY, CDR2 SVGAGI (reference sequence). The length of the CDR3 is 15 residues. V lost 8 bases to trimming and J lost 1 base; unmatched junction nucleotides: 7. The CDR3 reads CASRDRRFSNQPQHF. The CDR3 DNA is TGTGCCAGCCGGGACAGGAGGTTCAGCAATCAGCCCCAGCATTTT.

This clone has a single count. CDR3 region: CASSLGLAGGPDGELFF. The CDR3 DNA is TGCGCCAGCAGCTTGGGACTAGCGGGGGGCCCCGACGGGGAGCTGTTTTTT. V usage is TRBV5-1 and J usage is TRBJ2-2; 13 bases are a match to TRBD2. CDR1 and CDR2 from the germline V gene are SGHRS and YFSETQ. Unmatched junction bases numbered 6, after V lost 0 bases and J lost 7 bases. This CDR3 is built from 17 residues.

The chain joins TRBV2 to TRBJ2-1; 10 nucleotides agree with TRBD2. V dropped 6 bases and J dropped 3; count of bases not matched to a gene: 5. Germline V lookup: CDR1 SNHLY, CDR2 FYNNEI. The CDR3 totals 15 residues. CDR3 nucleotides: TGTGCCAGCAGACCTCTAGCGGGGGACTACAATGAGCAGTTCTTC. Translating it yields CASRPLAGDYNEQFF. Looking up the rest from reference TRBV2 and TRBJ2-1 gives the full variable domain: EPEVTQTPSHQVTQMGQEVILRCVPISNHLYFYWYRQILGQKVEFLVSFYNNEISEKSEIFDDQFSVERPDGSNFTLKIRSTKLEDSAMYFCASRPLAGDYNEQFFGPGTRLTVL.

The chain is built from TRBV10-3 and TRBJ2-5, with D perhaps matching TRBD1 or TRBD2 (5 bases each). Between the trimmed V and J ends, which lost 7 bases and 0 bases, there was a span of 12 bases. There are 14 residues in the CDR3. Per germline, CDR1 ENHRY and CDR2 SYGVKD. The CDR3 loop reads CAINRGIDQETQYF. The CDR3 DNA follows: TGTGCCATCAATCGGGGCATTGACCAAGAGACCCAGTACTTC.

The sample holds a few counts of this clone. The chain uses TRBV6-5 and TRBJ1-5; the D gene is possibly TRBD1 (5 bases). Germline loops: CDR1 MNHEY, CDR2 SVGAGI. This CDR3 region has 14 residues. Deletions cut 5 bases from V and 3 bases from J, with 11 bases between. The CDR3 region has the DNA TGTGCCAGCAGTCATCGACAGATCAATCAGCCCCAGCATTTT. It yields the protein CASSHRQINQPQHF.

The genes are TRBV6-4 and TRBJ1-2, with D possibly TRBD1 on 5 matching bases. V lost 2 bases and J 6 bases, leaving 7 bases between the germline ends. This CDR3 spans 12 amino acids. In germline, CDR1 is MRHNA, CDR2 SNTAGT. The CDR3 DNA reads TGTGCCAGCAGTGACGGCAGGGATGGCTACACCTTC. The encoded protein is CASSDGRDGYTF.

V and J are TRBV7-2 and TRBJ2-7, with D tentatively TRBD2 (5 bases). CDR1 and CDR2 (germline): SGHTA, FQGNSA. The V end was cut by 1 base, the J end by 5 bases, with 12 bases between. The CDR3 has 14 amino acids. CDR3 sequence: CASSLGYSGDEQYF. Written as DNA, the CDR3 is TGTGCCAGCAGCTTAGGGTATTCCGGGGACGAGCAGTACTTC.

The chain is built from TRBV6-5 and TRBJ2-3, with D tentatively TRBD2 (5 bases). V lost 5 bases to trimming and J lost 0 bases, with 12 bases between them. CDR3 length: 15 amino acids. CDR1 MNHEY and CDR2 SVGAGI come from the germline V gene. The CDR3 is CASSPEGRSTDTQYF. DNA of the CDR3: TGTGCCAGCAGTCCCGAGGGCAGGAGCACAGATACGCAGTATTTT.

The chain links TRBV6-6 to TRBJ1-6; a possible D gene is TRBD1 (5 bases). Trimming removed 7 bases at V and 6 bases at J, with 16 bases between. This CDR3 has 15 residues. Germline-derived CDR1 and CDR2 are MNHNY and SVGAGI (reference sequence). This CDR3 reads CASKLGPGLNSPLHF. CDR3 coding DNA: TGTGCCAGCAAATTGGGCCCGGGGCTTAATTCACCCCTCCACTTT.

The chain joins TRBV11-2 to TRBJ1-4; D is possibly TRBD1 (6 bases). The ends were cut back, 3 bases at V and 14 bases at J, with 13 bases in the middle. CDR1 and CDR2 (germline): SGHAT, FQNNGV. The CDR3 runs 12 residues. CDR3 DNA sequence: TGTGCCAGCAGCTTTTTCACAGGGAACCTGTTTTTT. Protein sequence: CASSFFTGNLFF.

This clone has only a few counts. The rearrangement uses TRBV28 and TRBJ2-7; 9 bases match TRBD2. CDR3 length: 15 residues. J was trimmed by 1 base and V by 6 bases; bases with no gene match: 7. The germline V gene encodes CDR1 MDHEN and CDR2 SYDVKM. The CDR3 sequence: CASRLLAGASYEQYF. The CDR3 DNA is TGTGCCAGCAGATTACTAGCGGGTGCTTCCTACGAGCAGTACTTC.

The chain's CDR3 is CASSLRFFPEAFF. DNA for the CDR3: TGTGCCAGCAGCTTACGCTTCTTTCCTGAAGCTTTCTTT. The chain couples TRBV7-2 to TRBJ1-1; D call uncertain. The CDR3 runs to 13 residues. CDR1 is SGHTA and CDR2 is FQGNSA in the germline V gene. The V gene lost 2 bases and the J gene lost 6 bases, with 10 bases spanning the gap.

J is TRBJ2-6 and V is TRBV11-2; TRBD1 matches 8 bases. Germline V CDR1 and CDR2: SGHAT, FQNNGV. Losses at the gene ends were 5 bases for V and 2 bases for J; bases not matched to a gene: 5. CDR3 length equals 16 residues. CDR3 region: CASSPRTGTGANVLTF. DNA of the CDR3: TGTGCCAGCAGCCCCCGGACAGGGACTGGGGCCAACGTCCTGACTTTC.

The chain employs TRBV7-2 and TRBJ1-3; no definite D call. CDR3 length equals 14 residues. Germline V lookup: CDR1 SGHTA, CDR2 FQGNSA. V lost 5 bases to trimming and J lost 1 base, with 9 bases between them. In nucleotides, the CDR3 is TGTGCCAGCAGCGAGAGCGTTTCTGGAAACACCATATATTTT. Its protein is CASSESVSGNTIYF. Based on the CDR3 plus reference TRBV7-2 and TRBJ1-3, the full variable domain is GAGVSQSPSNKVTEKGKDVELRCDPISGHTALYWYRQSLGQGLEFLIYFQGNSAPDKSGLPSDRFSAERTGGSVSTLTIQRTQQEDSAVYLCASSESVSGNTIYFGEGSWLTVV.

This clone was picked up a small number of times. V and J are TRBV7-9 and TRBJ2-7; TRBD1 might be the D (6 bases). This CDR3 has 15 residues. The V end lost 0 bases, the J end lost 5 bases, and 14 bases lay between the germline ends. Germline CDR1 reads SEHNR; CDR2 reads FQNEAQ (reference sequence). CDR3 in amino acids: CASSLAGAGDDEQYF. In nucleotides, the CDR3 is TGTGCCAGCAGCTTAGCCGGAGCAGGGGACGACGAGCAGTACTTC.

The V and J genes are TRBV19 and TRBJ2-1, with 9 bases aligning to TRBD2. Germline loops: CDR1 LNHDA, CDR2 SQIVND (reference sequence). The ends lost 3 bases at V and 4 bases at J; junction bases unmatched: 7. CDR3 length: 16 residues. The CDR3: CASSILRGGLYNEQFF. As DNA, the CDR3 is TGTGCCAGTAGTATTTTGCGGGGGGGCCTTTACAATGAGCAGTTCTTC.